These T cell receptor beta chains were read from a single sample in a study of blood T cells in healthy people across ages. TCRdb re-called the 5' RACE reads through MiXCR, storing one row per CDR3 protein. Seen here are about 570,000 distinct CDR3 sequences, roughly a quarter observed once, and the top ten hold roughly 18%. The source material was blood. Receptors were obtained from a woman aged 70 to 79 in good health. CDR3s leave out the opening cysteine and the closing phenylalanine or tryptophan.

>TRBJ2-2|TRBV6-6
ASDSGGANTGELF
>TRBJ1-4|TRBV9
ASSVDEGRPNEKLL
>TRBJ2-5|TRBV24-1
ATSESGVRETQY
>TRBJ1-2|TRBV5-1
ASSPPRGEDAMGYT
>TRBJ2-1|TRBV7-8
ASSLVGGAGYNEQF
>TRBJ1-1|TRBV4-1
ASSRYRDTNTEAF
>TRBJ2-5|TRBV2
ASSERTFKTQY
>TRBJ2-7|TRBV15
ATSSHDRSYEQY
>TRBJ2-3|TRBV20-1
SARDREGPWDTQY
>TRBJ1-4|TRBV12-3/TRBV12-4
ASSPRQGRGEKLF
>TRBJ1-5|TRBV10-3
AIRPDRDQPQH
>TRBJ2-7|TRBV4-3
ASSQGGGGASYEQY
>TRBJ2-1|TRBV5-6
ASSLVQRGGISNEQF
>TRBJ2-5|TRBV3-1
ASSQLRDTQETQY
>TRBJ2-5|TRBV29-1
SARDPETQY
>TRBJ2-2|TRBV2
ASRPDPSGELF
>TRBJ1-2|TRBV19
ASSMGKDGYT
>TRBJ2-4|TRBV9
ASSPRGDIQY
>TRBJ1-1|TRBV29-1
SVVRTVTEAF
>TRBJ2-3|TRBV7-2
ASSRPGLGSDTQY
>-|TRBV4-1
ASSRGGGLSETQY